This TCR beta chain was sequenced for a study of a mutant IDH1 vaccine in newly diagnosed glioma. Study at large: Treated individuals were approximately 60% male and around 38% female, averaging 40.4 years of age. The therapy given earlier, which was standard therapy, consisted of radiotherapy, temozolomide, or both, and most of the patients received both. Regarding the study as a whole: Pseudoprogression apparently lacked any relation to changes in top peripheral T cell clonotypes.

Assay used: immunoSEQ multiplex PCR; TCRdb lists only in-frame clones, some missing. The data show tens of thousands of clones, around 90% seen once. This CDR3 contains 16 residues. Noted time point: week 47, end of study. Every vaccination contained 300 ug of the mutant IDH1 20-mer peptide and was paired with topical imiquimod. Each donor presented with a new WHO grade 3 or 4 astrocytoma that tested IDH1-mutant and showed ATRX loss. With respect to this clone: What it recognizes is unknown.

The sequence came from a man aged 35-49 years with glioma. The sequencing here drew on PBMCs, taken from a glioma patient whose treatment included an IDH1 peptide vaccine. The chain employs TRBV21-1 and TRBJ1-3; TRBD1 reflects the table's D call only, with no check against the DNA. TRBV21-1 has pseudogene status. CDR3 protein: CASSPRDSNSGNTIYF. DNA of the CDR3: TGTGCCAGCAGCCCAAGGGACAGCAACTCTGGAAACACCATATATTTT.